This T cell receptor (beta chain) was identified in a study of OX40 agonist ivuxolimab in advanced cancers. Background on the study: Allowance was made for prior anti-PD-1, anti-PD-L1 or anti-CTLA-4 therapy, and 40% to 45% had some.

V was pared by 2 bases and J by 5 bases, with 11 bases between. Germline V gene sequence: CDR1 SGHRS, CDR2 YFSETQ. The CDR3 is made up of 13 amino acids. Clones were sequenced by immunoSEQ multiplex PCR, and TCRdb holds only the in-frame ones, with some missing. The repertoire has some 23,000 clones, about 81% of them found once; the top ten carry 23%. Study-wide results and limits: Clonal expansion by week 6 occurred in CD4+ and CD8+ blood T cells (at 0.1 to 3.0 mg/kg). Some nonresponders likewise displayed low normalized T-cell clonal expansion. Relative to CD4+, CD8+ T cells held more expanded clones on average.

For this clone: Its antigen is currently unknown.

The receptor was derived from an adult with an advanced solid tumor such as melanoma, head and neck, liver or kidney cancer. The source was CD4+ or CD8+ T cells sorted from blood, collected in a trial of the OX40 agonist ivuxolimab. This chain uses TRBV5-1 with TRBJ2-7; D is undetermined. The CDR3 loop reads CASSFGNRDEQYF. DNA of the CDR3: TGCGCCAGCAGCTTTGGCAATAGGGACGAGCAGTACTTC.